Below, 15 T cell receptor beta chains from the same sample are listed, as sequenced in a study of blood T cell repertoires in COVID-19. TCRdb's table, derived via immunoSEQ multiplex PCR, lists solely in-frame clones and lacks some. The table lists tens of thousands of clones, roughly 90% of them singletons. Sequenced: peripheral blood. Every receptor here comes from a man aged 60 to 75 with acute or convalescent COVID-19.

The chain couples TRBV9 to TRBJ1-2, with TRBD1 matching 10 bases. CDR3 length: 14 amino acids. The germline gives CDR1 SGDLS, CDR2 YYNGEE. Losses at the gene ends were 3 bases for V and 4 bases for J; bases not matched to a gene: 3. The CDR3 reads CASSGTGGIYGYTF. Written as DNA, the CDR3 is TGTGCCAGCAGCGGGACAGGGGGTATCTATGGCTACACCTTC.

The chain employs TRBV5-1 and TRBJ2-2, with TRBD1 matching over 7 bases. Germline CDR1 SGHRS, CDR2 YFSETQ. Trimming took 5 bases from V and 3 from J; bases not matched to a gene: 7. The CDR3 has 15 residues. The CDR3 reads CASSLLGGDTGELFF. CDR3 coding DNA: TGCGCCAGCAGTTTACTAGGGGGCGACACCGGGGAGCTGTTTTTT.

This chain joins TRBV12-5 and TRBJ1-6; TRBD1 might be the D (5 bases). The length of the CDR3 is 16 residues. Trimming cost V 2 bases and J 9 bases, with 17 bases left between them. CDR1 and CDR2 (germline): LGHNT, FRNRAP. CDR3 coding DNA: TGTGCTAGTGGTTTGTCAGGCGGGGCCTCGGGTTCACCCCTCCACTTT. Protein sequence: CASGLSGGASGSPLHF. Together with reference TRBV12-5 and TRBJ1-6, the CDR3 gives the full variable domain: DARVTQTPRHKVTEMGQEVTMRCQPILGHNTVFWYRQTMMQGLELLAYFRNRAPLDDSGMPKDRFSAEMPDATLATLKIQPSEPRDSAVYFCASGLSGGASGSPLHFGNGTRLTVT.

V is TRBV19 and J is TRBJ1-4, with D maybe TRBD1 (6 bases). Germline CDR1 reads LNHDA; CDR2 reads SQIVND (reference sequence). V lost 8 bases and J 0 bases, leaving 13 bases between the germline ends. The CDR3 loop spans 15 amino acids. CDR3 loop: CASRNTGSTNEKLFF. In DNA, the CDR3 is TGTGCCAGTCGTAATACAGGGTCAACTAATGAAAAACTGTTTTTT.

The chain employs TRBV19 and TRBJ2-7; 7 positions agree with TRBD1. Germline trimming cut 1 base from V and 3 bases from J; bases unmatched to any gene: 6. CDR3 length: 15 amino acids. The germline gives CDR1 LNHDA, CDR2 SQIVND (reference sequence). The CDR3: CASSIVGTESYEQYF. The CDR3 nucleotides are TGTGCCAGTAGTATAGTGGGGACAGAGAGCTACGAGCAGTACTTC.

The rearrangement links TRBV5-1 to TRBJ1-2, with 10 bases identical to TRBD1. Germline values: CDR1 SGHRS, CDR2 YFSETQ. This CDR3 region has 15 residues. V trimming: 2 bases; J trimming: 5 bases; junction bases outside the gene matches: 6. The CDR3 sequence is CASSFDRGRGYGYTF. The CDR3 DNA reads as TGCGCCAGCAGCTTTGACAGGGGGCGAGGGTATGGCTACACCTTC.

The chain combines TRBV4-1 with TRBJ1-1; TRBD1 matches at 11 bases. Trimming at V came to 1 base and at J to 0 bases, leaving 10 bases not matched to a gene. Germline V CDR1 and CDR2: MGHRA, YSYEKL. This CDR3 has 19 amino acids. The CDR3 loop is CASSQARAGTGGLNTEAFF. In DNA form, the CDR3 reads TGCGCCAGCAGCCAAGCAAGAGCAGGGACAGGGGGTCTGAACACTGAAGCTTTCTTT.

This clone was observed a single time. The CDR3 here is CASSPQGRGTFNEQFF. The DNA for the CDR3 is TGTGCCAGCAGTCCCCAGGGGCGGGGGACCTTTAATGAGCAGTTCTTC. This chain links TRBV27 with TRBJ2-1, with D tentatively TRBD2 (7 bases). CDR1 MNHEY and CDR2 SMNVEV come from the germline V gene (reference sequence). The V end lost 5 bases, the J end lost 7 bases, and 21 bases lay between the germline ends. The CDR3 runs 16 residues.

This chain links TRBV30 with TRBJ1-1; D gene uncertain. Trimming took off 0 bases at V and 5 bases at J, with 13 bases between the two ends. Germline V gene data show CDR1 as GTSNPN and CDR2 as SVGIG (reference sequence). The CDR3 sequence is 14 residues long. CDR3 sequence reads: CAWSVRGRRTEAFF. CDR3 coding DNA: TGTGCCTGGAGTGTACGAGGGAGGCGGACTGAAGCTTTCTTT. Complete variable domain (other parts from reference TRBV30 and TRBJ1-1): SQTIHQWPATLVQPVGSPLSLECTVEGTSNPNLYWYRQAAGRGLQLLFYSVGIGQISSEVPQNLSASRPQDRQFILSSKKLLLSDSGFYLCAWSVRGRRTEAFFGQGTRLTVV.

The CDR3 is CASSLGAGYDTEAFF. CDR3 nucleotides: TGCGCCAGCAGCTTAGGGGCAGGGTATGACACTGAAGCTTTCTTT. V gene TRBV5-1 combines with J gene TRBJ1-1, with D tentatively TRBD1 (5 bases). From germline, CDR1 is SGHRS and CDR2 YFSETQ. Trimming removed 2 bases from V and 3 bases from J, with 14 bases in between. The CDR3 covers 15 residues.

V and J are TRBV7-2 and TRBJ2-2; maybe TRBD1 (5 bases). Trimming left V 0 bases short and J 0 bases short, with 5 bases between. The germline CDR1 and CDR2 sequences are SGHTA and FQGNSA. The CDR3 is 15 amino acids. Here the CDR3 DNA reads TGTGCCAGCAGCTTAGCCAGGGCGAACACCGGGGAGCTGTTTTTT. It translates to CASSLARANTGELFF.

In the case of this clone: This sample also contains other DNA sequences that code for the same CDR3. The rearrangement uses TRBV9 and TRBJ1-2; 12 bases line up with TRBD1. The CDR3 runs to 15 residues. Trimming took 4 bases from V and 5 from J; bases not matched to a gene: 6. Germline lookup yields CDR1 SGDLS and CDR2 YYNGEE. The CDR3, as DNA: TGTGCCAGCAGCCCCGGGACAGGGGGCCTTTATGGCTACACCTTC. It specifies CASSPGTGGLYGYTF.

V and J are TRBV19 and TRBJ1-2, with D uncertain. CDR3 length: 16 amino acids. Per the germline V gene, CDR1 is LNHDA and CDR2 is SQIVND (reference sequence). V was cut by 0 bases and J by 2 bases, with 13 bases left in between. In nucleotides, the CDR3 is TGTGCCAGTAGTATAGATCATCCGTCTAGGAACTATGGCTACACCTTC. Translating it yields CASSIDHPSRNYGYTF. Full variable domain (outside the CDR3, taken from reference TRBV19 and TRBJ1-2): DGGITQSPKYLFRKEGQNVTLSCEQNLNHDAMYWYRQDPGQGLRLIYYSQIVNDFQKGDIAEGYSVSREKKESFPLTVTSAQKNPTAFYLCASSIDHPSRNYGYTFGSGTRLTVV.

This chain uses TRBV4-1 with TRBJ1-4; unclear D gene. Germline lookup yields CDR1 MGHRA and CDR2 YSYEKL. V was pared by 2 bases and J by 6 bases, with 19 bases between. The CDR3 loop spans 17 amino acids. The chain's CDR3 is CASSQLRESRGYEKLFF. CDR3 DNA sequence: TGCGCCAGCAGCCAATTACGGGAGTCTCGAGGGTATGAAAAACTGTTTTTT.

The chain is built from TRBV10-3 and TRBJ1-2; the D is unclear. This CDR3 contains 13 residues. The germline V gene encodes CDR1 ENHRY and CDR2 SYGVKD. V lost 4 bases, J lost 3 bases, and 9 bases lay in between. The CDR3 protein is CAISAGEDYGYTF. Here the CDR3 DNA reads TGTGCCATCAGTGCCGGGGAGGACTATGGCTACACCTTC.